Given below is one T cell receptor (beta chain) in context. A clone one base away is much larger, so this may be a read error. This specimen comes from a study of T cells in Graves' hyperthyroidism and ophthalmopathy. Amplified TCR beta CDR3 regions came from RNA transcripts. Initially, a first-round RT-PCR of the TCR CDR3 employed the HTBI primer set. TCRdb reanalysed the multiplex PCR reads using MiXCR and keeps one entry per CDR3 protein. The sample holds some 370,000 distinct CDR3 sequences, 11% to 15% seen once. This CDR3 has 14 residues. Germline CDR1 is DFQATT and CDR2 is SNEGSKA (reference sequence). Trimming took 3 bases from V and 1 from J, leaving 10 bases between them.

Sequencing was done on a sample of blood. This chain joins TRBV20-1 and TRBJ1-5, with D unresolved. This TCR was sampled from a man aged 50 or older with Graves' ophthalmopathy. CDR3 nucleotides: TGCAGTGCTAGCCCGGGCTCGAGCAATCAGCCCCAGCATTTT. Amino acid sequence: CSASPGSSNQPQHF.